This is a list of T cell receptor beta chains from one sample in a study of a mutant IDH1 vaccine in newly diagnosed glioma. Antigen specificity for these receptors is unknown. The repertoire was sequenced with immunoSEQ multiplex PCR; TCRdb's copy has only in-frame clones and lacks some. The table has tens of thousands of clones, approximately 80% seen once; the top ten hold 4.1%. The specimen comprised PBMCs, sampled from a glioma patient whose treatment included an IDH1 peptide vaccine. The receptors come from a woman aged 18-29 years with glioma. Both conserved end residues are part of each CDR3. D genes are given only for firm matches. Clone size, where shown, is once, few, many, or a class for clones that have expanded.

>TRBV5-6|.|TRBJ1-2|.
CASSIGPDYGYTF
TGTGCCAGCAGCATAGGCCCCGACTATGGCTACACCTTC
>TRBV2|.|TRBJ2-7|.
CATRHRYEQYF
TGTGCCACCCGACACCGCTACGAGCAGTACTTC
>TRBV7-3|TRBD1|TRBJ1-1|.
CASRRTGLDTEAFF
TGTGCCAGCAGGCGGACAGGGTTGGACACTGAAGCTTTCTTT
>TRBV30|TRBD1|TRBJ1-3|.
CAWRKSTGGVNTIYF
TGTGCCTGGAGGAAATCGACAGGGGGCGTAAACACCATATATTTT
>TRBV30|.|TRBJ1-1|.
CAWSVRPDTYTEAFF
TGTGCCTGGAGTGTACGCCCCGACACCTACACTGAAGCTTTCTTT
>TRBV7-2|TRBD2|TRBJ2-1|few
CASSPLAGGHNEQFF
TGTGCCAGCAGCCCACTAGCGGGGGGTCACAATGAGCAGTTCTTC
>TRBV5-4|.|TRBJ1-2|.
CASSRQGSGNYGYTF
TGTGCCAGCAGCCGCCAGGGCAGTGGTAACTATGGCTACACCTTC
>TRBV12-5|.|TRBJ2-5|.
CASGPRGETQYF
TGTGCTAGTGGACCACGGGGGGAGACCCAGTACTTC
>TRBV14|.|TRBJ2-7|.
CASRAGSREQYF
TGTGCCAGCAGGGCCGGGTCCAGGGAGCAGTACTTC
>TRBV30|.|TRBJ1-3|.
CAWTIGAGAGNTIYF
TGTGCCTGGACCATAGGGGCAGGAGCTGGAAACACCATATATTTT
>TRBV4-3|.|TRBJ2-3|.
CASSQDRLEEDTQYF
TGCGCCAGCAGCCAAGATCGACTAGAGGAAGATACGCAGTATTTT
>TRBV7-9|TRBD1|TRBJ2-1|.
CASSLAGTAYNEQFF
TGTGCCAGCAGCTTAGCCGGGACAGCGTACAATGAGCAGTTCTTC
>TRBV14|TRBD2|TRBJ2-2|.
CASSWGGPGGELFF
TGTGCCAGCAGCTGGGGAGGGCCCGGCGGGGAGCTGTTTTTT
>TRBV30|TRBD2|TRBJ2-2|.
CAWSPTSGIYGELFF
TGTGCCTGGAGTCCTACTAGCGGGATTTACGGGGAGCTGTTTTTT
>TRBV19|.|TRBJ1-2|.
CASSHRQAPSNYGYTF
TGTGCCAGTAGCCACAGACAGGCCCCGTCTAACTATGGCTACACCTTC
>TRBV7-2|TRBD2|TRBJ2-5|.
CASTVGGETQYF
TGTGCCAGCACCGTGGGAGGGGAGACCCAGTACTTC
>TRBV4-1|.|TRBJ1-2|.
CASSQEASPNYGYTF
TGCGCCAGCAGCCAAGAGGCCAGTCCTAACTATGGCTACACCTTC
>TRBV5-1|TRBD1|TRBJ1-1|.
CASSSQTGGSEAFF
TGCGCCAGCAGCTCCCAGACAGGGGGATCTGAAGCTTTCTTT
>TRBV10-3|.|TRBJ1-3|.
CAISDGLAGNTIYF
TGTGCCATCAGTGATGGGTTAGCTGGAAACACCATATATTTT
>TRBV6-6|.|TRBJ2-1|.
CASADDVTNEQFF
TGTGCCAGCGCCGACGATGTGACCAATGAGCAGTTCTTC
>TRBV2|TRBD2|TRBJ2-1|.
CASTTSGTYNEQFF
TGTGCCAGCACAACTAGCGGTACCTACAATGAGCAGTTCTTC
>TRBV11-2|.|TRBJ2-3|.
CASSPGLFVADTQYF
TGTGCCAGCAGCCCCGGACTTTTCGTCGCAGATACGCAGTATTTT
>TRBV29-1|.|TRBJ2-7|.
CSVESPRAAEQYF
TGCAGCGTTGAATCCCCTAGGGCAGCCGAGCAGTACTTC
>TRBV29-1|.|TRBJ2-7|.
CSVAWGFYEQYF
TGCAGCGTTGCTTGGGGCTTCTACGAGCAGTACTTC
>TRBV2|.|TRBJ2-6|once
CASSDFTGSSGANVLTF
TGTGCCAGCAGTGATTTCACAGGTTCCTCTGGGGCCAACGTCCTGACTTTC
>TRBV4-1|TRBD2|TRBJ2-1|.
CASSQVGLAGGPGFTYNEQFF
TGCGCCAGCAGCCAAGTTGGGCTAGCGGGAGGGCCCGGATTCACCTACAATGAGCAGTTCTTC
>TRBV15|.|TRBJ1-4|.
CATSTQTRTTNEKLFF
TGTGCCACCAGCACCCAGACCCGAACGACTAATGAAAAACTGTTTTTT
>TRBV25-1|TRBD1|TRBJ1-5|.
CASSDRGEGQPQHF
TGTGCCAGTTCGGACAGGGGAGAGGGTCAGCCCCAGCATTTT
>TRBV7-2|.|TRBJ1-3|.
CASSLRGGNTIYF
TGTGCCAGCAGCTTAAGGGGTGGAAACACCATATATTTT
>TRBV6-1|.|TRBJ1-2|.
CASSEAAGVNYGYTF
TGTGCCAGCAGTGAAGCTGCGGGGGTTAACTATGGCTACACCTTC
>TRBV19|TRBD2|TRBJ2-7|.
CASSPAPRLAGVPDEQYF
TGTGCCAGTAGTCCTGCCCCGCGACTAGCGGGAGTCCCCGACGAGCAGTACTTC
>TRBV6-5|.|TRBJ2-7|.
CASSYSLGIYEQYF
TGTGCCAGCAGTTACTCTTTGGGGATCTACGAGCAGTACTTC
>TRBV6-1|TRBD2|TRBJ2-7|.
CASTGTSGHTYEQYF
TGTGCCAGCACGGGGACTAGCGGGCATACCTACGAGCAGTACTTC
>TRBV2|.|TRBJ2-1|.
CASSADRNEQFF
TGTGCCAGCAGCGCGGACAGAAATGAGCAGTTCTTC
>TRBV7-9|.|TRBJ2-1|.
CASSLLGPPEFF
TGTGCCAGCAGCTTACTGGGACCTCCTGAGTTCTTC
>TRBV11-2|TRBD2|TRBJ2-7|.
CASSLGAGGIYEQYF
TGTGCCAGCAGCTTAGGGGCGGGAGGAATCTACGAGCAGTACTTC
>TRBV5-1|.|TRBJ2-1|.
CASSLVHTRGNEQFF
TGCGCCAGCAGCTTGGTGCACACCCGAGGGAATGAGCAGTTCTTC
>TRBV7-6|TRBD1|TRBJ1-4|once
CASSRQGGEKLFF
TGTGCCAGCAGCAGACAGGGCGGGGAAAAACTGTTTTTT
>TRBV5-4|.|TRBJ2-7|.
CASSSRGLLYEQYF
TGTGCCAGCAGCTCCAGGGGACTCCTCTACGAGCAGTACTTC
>TRBV11-3|TRBD1|TRBJ1-1|.
CASSRYRGSAEAFF
TGTGCCAGCAGCCGATACAGGGGATCGGCTGAAGCTTTCTTT
>TRBV4-1|.|TRBJ1-1|few
CASSQERGGNTEAFF
TGCGCCAGCAGCCAAGAAAGAGGGGGAAACACTGAAGCTTTCTTT
>TRBV19|TRBD2|TRBJ2-1|.
CASSIVLTSGYNEQFF
TGTGCCAGTAGTATAGTCCTTACTAGCGGCTACAATGAGCAGTTCTTC
>TRBV5-4|TRBD2|TRBJ2-1|.
CASSLGLAGGPGEQFF
TGTGCCAGCAGCTTGGGACTAGCGGGAGGGCCAGGTGAGCAGTTCTTC